These 8 T cell receptor beta chains were all obtained from the same sample, sequenced in a study of blood T cells in healthy people across ages. A second about 7 to 11 cycle PCR used barcoded and J-beta primers. Each CDR3 protein is one row after TCRdb ran MiXCR on the 5' RACE reads. The sample shows around 900,000 distinct CDR3 sequences, roughly 50% of them seen only once. The sample taken for sequencing was blood. The receptors stem from a woman aged 55 to 70 in good health.

The chain employs TRBV12-3 or TRBV12-4 and TRBJ2-1; D remains unclear. The CDR3 totals 13 residues. V lost 4 bases to trimming and J lost 3 bases, with 7 bases between them. DNA of the CDR3: TGTGCCAGCAGTTGTGGCAGCTACAATGAGCAGTTCTTC. Protein: CASSCGSYNEQFF.

As DNA, the CDR3 is TGTGCCAGCATACCCGAAGGATCGTCCTACAATGAGCAGTACTTC. This sequence encodes CASIPEGSSYNEQYF. The chain carries TRBV5-6 and TRBJ2-1; D unclear. The tail of the sequence fits TRBJ2-7 better, so the J call may be wrong. CDR1 and CDR2 (germline): SGHDT, YYEEEE. The CDR3 loop spans 15 amino acids.

This rearrangement joins TRBV6-2 or TRBV6-3 to TRBJ2-7; TRBD2 is a possible D gene (5 bases). Germline-derived CDR1 and CDR2 are MNHEY and SVGEGT. V was shortened by 8 bases and J by 0 bases, with 17 bases between the two germline ends. This CDR3 spans 15 amino acids. The CDR3 protein is CASLPLRGSSYEQYF. The DNA of the CDR3 is TGTGCCAGCTTACCCCTTCGGGGAAGCTCCTACGAGCAGTACTTC.

This clonotype has a handful of counts. The CDR3 DNA is TGTGCCAGCAGCCGGGCGCCGAGCTCTGGGGCCAACGTCCTGACTTTC. This translates into CASSRAPSSGANVLTF. V and J are TRBV3-1 and TRBJ2-6; D remains ambiguous. V dropped 4 bases and J dropped 0 bases, with 10 bases sitting between them. The CDR3 is 16 residues long. Germline CDR1 and CDR2: LGHDT and YNNKEL (reference sequence).

This clonotype was counted only a few times. The chain combines TRBV20-1 with TRBJ1-4; possible D gene TRBD1, 5 bases. The germline V gene encodes CDR1 DFQATT and CDR2 SNEGSKA (reference sequence). The CDR3 covers 12 residues. V shed 6 bases and J shed 8 bases, with 13 bases lying between them. As DNA, the CDR3 is TGCAGTGCCGGGACGGGGAACGAAAAACTGTTTTTT. It translates to CSAGTGNEKLFF.

This rearrangement joins TRBV29-1 to TRBJ1-4; D may be TRBD1 (5 bases). V was pared by 4 bases and J by 6 bases, with 18 bases between. The germline V gene has CDR1 SQVTM and CDR2 ANQGSEA. CDR3 length: 15 residues. This chain's CDR3 is CSVGLPGTEDEKLFF. CDR3 nucleotides: TGCAGCGTTGGCCTCCCTGGGACGGAAGATGAAAAACTGTTTTTT.

In its sample, this clonotype was seen a few times. V gene TRBV4-1 combines with J gene TRBJ1-2; possibly TRBD1 for D (5 bases). Trimming pared 3 bases from V and 4 bases from J, leaving 18 bases between. CDR1 is MGHRA, CDR2 YSYEKL, per germline. This CDR3 comprises 16 residues. The CDR3, as DNA: TGCGCCAGCAGCCAGGGGATTAGGACAAGTCGCTATGGCTACACCTTC. As protein: CASSQGIRTSRYGYTF.

This clonotype is a singleton in its sample. The chain uses TRBV18 and TRBJ2-3; no definite D call. Germline assignment: CDR1 KGHSH and CDR2 LQKENI. V shed 1 base and J shed 4 bases, with 9 bases lying between them. CDR3 length: 14 residues. The CDR3 DNA follows: TGTGCCAGCTCACCACGACCCGATGCAGATACGCAGTATTTT. It specifies CASSPRPDADTQYF.